A single sample is the source of the 16 T cell receptor beta chains below, sequenced in a study of Tregs in tolerant kidney transplant recipients. Sequencing was performed with immunoSEQ multiplex PCR; in TCRdb, only in-frame clones are kept and a portion is missing. This table has under 95,000 clones, 85% to 95% appearing once. Sequencing was performed on Tregs from blood, taken before the transplant. These receptors came from a human donor who received a combined kidney and bone marrow transplant.

This clone was picked up a small number of times. The J gene is TRBJ1-5, the V gene TRBV27, with TRBD1 as a possible D gene (5 bases). Germline loops: CDR1 MNHEY, CDR2 SMNVEV (reference sequence). V shed 2 bases and J shed 5 bases, with 13 bases lying between them. This CDR3 is built from 15 residues. DNA of the CDR3: TGTGCCAGCAGTTTAGGGGTAACAGGCGATCAGCCCCAGCATTTT. It specifies CASSLGVTGDQPQHF.

This sequence joins TRBV2 and TRBJ2-2; 9 nucleotides agree with TRBD1. This CDR3 has 15 amino acids. V lost 6 bases, J lost 1 base, and 3 bases stayed unmatched. The V gene's germline CDR1 is SNHLY and CDR2 FYNNEI. The CDR3 reads CASRGTGRNTGELFF. In DNA form, the CDR3 reads TGTGCCAGCAGGGGGACAGGGCGGAACACCGGGGAGCTGTTTTTT.

The V call is TRBV6-8, the J call TRBJ1-6, with TRBD1 identical over 7 bases. CDR3 length: 15 amino acids. Germline CDR1 reads MNHGY; CDR2 reads SAAAGT. V trimming: 6 bases; J trimming: 5 bases; junction bases outside the gene matches: 7. The CDR3 here is CASSPPGQHNSPLHF. Written as DNA, the CDR3 is TGTGCCAGCAGCCCCCCGGGACAGCATAATTCACCCCTCCACTTT.

A single count supports this clone. The chain has TRBV19 and TRBJ1-1, with D possibly matching TRBD1 (5 bases). The V and J ends lost 10 bases and 4 bases respectively, with 25 bases between them. The CDR3 spans 16 residues. Germline values: CDR1 LNHDA, CDR2 SQIVND (reference sequence). This CDR3 is CATHPGWGGFGTEAFF. The CDR3 coding sequence is TGTGCCACCCACCCGGGGTGGGGGGGTTTTGGCACTGAAGCTTTCTTT.

The rearrangement links TRBV7-9 to TRBJ1-4, with 7 bases that match TRBD1. The CDR3 is made up of 14 amino acids. Unmatched junction bases numbered 9, after V lost 6 bases and J lost 8 bases. Germline V lookup: CDR1 SEHNR, CDR2 FQNEAQ (reference sequence). DNA of the CDR3: TGTGCCAGCAGTGACGACAGGGTAGAAGAAAAACTGTTTTTT. The encoded protein is CASSDDRVEEKLFF. Drawing the rest from reference TRBV7-9 and TRBJ1-4, the complete variable domain is DTGVSQNPRHKITKRGQNVTFRCDPISEHNRLYWYRQTLGQGPEFLTYFQNEAQLEKSRLLSDRFSAERPKGSFSTLEIQRTEQGDSAMYLCASSDDRVEEKLFFGSGTQLSVL.

The V call is TRBV10-3, the J call TRBJ2-1; a weak D match, TRBD2 (6 bases). The CDR3 has 13 amino acids. The germline gives CDR1 ENHRY, CDR2 SYGVKD. V lost 8 bases and J 7 bases, leaving 15 bases between the germline ends. CDR3 sequence reads: CAIRGLEANEQFF. CDR3 nucleotides: TGTGCCATCCGGGGACTCGAGGCGAATGAGCAGTTCTTC.

This chain joins TRBV7-7 and TRBJ2-3, with D hard to call. The CDR3 totals 14 residues. CDR1 is SSHAT and CDR2 is FNYEAQ in the germline V gene (reference sequence). The germline V and J ends were trimmed by 5 bases and 2 bases, with 11 bases remaining between them. The CDR3 reads CASSLDRYTDTQYF. The CDR3 DNA reads TGTGCCAGCAGCCTGGACCGCTACACAGATACGCAGTATTTT. Full variable domain (remainder filled in from reference TRBV7-7 and TRBJ2-3): GAGVSQSPRYKVTKRGQDVTLRCDPISSHATLYWYQQALGQGPEFLTYFNYEAQPDKSGLPSDRFSAERPEGSISTLTIQRTEQRDSAMYRCASSLDRYTDTQYFGPGTRLTVL.

The V call is TRBV5-1, the J call TRBJ2-2, with 7 bases that match TRBD2. The germline CDR1 and CDR2 sequences are SGHRS and YFSETQ. The CDR3 totals 15 residues. Losses at the gene ends were 9 bases for V and 2 bases for J; bases not matched to a gene: 10. This chain's CDR3 is CATRGGVSNTGELFF. CDR3 bases: TGCGCCACCCGGGGAGGGGTTTCCAACACCGGGGAGCTGTTTTTT. Based on the CDR3 plus reference TRBV5-1 and TRBJ2-2, the full variable domain is KAGVTQTPRYLIKTRGQQVTLSCSPISGHRSVSWYQQTPGQGLQFLFEYFSETQRNKGNFPGRFSGRQFSNSRSEMNVSTLELGDSALYLCATRGGVSNTGELFFGEGSRLTVL.

This clone was counted once. The chain links TRBV6-1 to TRBJ1-4, with TRBD1 identical over 7 bases. J lost 7 bases, V lost 5 bases, and 10 bases had no gene match. CDR3 size: 15 residues. CDR1 is MNHNS, CDR2 SASEGT, per germline. CDR3 loop: CASSPDDRVAEKLFF. In nucleotides, the CDR3 is TGTGCCAGCAGTCCGGATGACAGGGTCGCTGAAAAACTGTTTTTT.

This chain connects TRBV7-9 to TRBJ1-1; D unclear. Deletions cut 5 bases from V and 0 bases from J, with 13 bases between. The CDR3 is made up of 15 amino acids. CDR1 SEHNR and CDR2 FQNEAQ come from the germline V gene (reference sequence). CDR3 in amino acids: CASSVGWGVNTEAFF. CDR3 DNA: TGTGCCAGCAGCGTCGGGTGGGGTGTGAACACTGAAGCTTTCTTT.

This clone has a handful of counts. V usage is TRBV28 and J usage is TRBJ2-3; 9 bases align to TRBD1. Germline-derived CDR1 and CDR2 are MDHEN and SYDVKM. CDR3 length: 15 amino acids. J was trimmed by 4 bases and V by 9 bases; bases with no gene match: 11. The CDR3 here is CASTGTGTISDTQYF. The CDR3 DNA reads as TGTGCCAGTACCGGGACAGGGACGATCTCAGATACGCAGTATTTT.

This clone was counted a single time. The rearrangement joins TRBV5-1 to TRBJ1-1; 7 bases agree with TRBD1. Germline V lookup: CDR1 SGHRS, CDR2 YFSETQ. The CDR3 is 16 residues long. V lost 5 bases to trimming and J lost 0 bases; unmatched junction nucleotides: 10. CDR3 in amino acids: CASSSGQELMNTEAFF. In nucleotides, the CDR3 is TGCGCCAGCAGTTCCGGACAGGAACTCATGAACACTGAAGCTTTCTTT.

The table lists this clone with a few counts. This sequence joins TRBV2 and TRBJ1-1; TRBD1 aligns across 9 bases. The germline V gene encodes CDR1 SNHLY and CDR2 FYNNEI. This CDR3 region has 14 residues. V lost 8 bases to trimming and J lost 4 bases; unmatched junction nucleotides: 8. CDR3 DNA: TGTGCCAGCCTCCCGGACAGGGGTTTCACTGAAGCTTTCTTT. It translates to CASLPDRGFTEAFF.

This chain connects TRBV28 to TRBJ1-5, with TRBD1 identical over 9 bases. CDR1 is MDHEN and CDR2 is SYDVKM in the germline V gene. The J segment lost 6 bases and the V segment lost 5 bases, leaving 11 bases of the junction unmatched. The CDR3 runs 16 residues. The CDR3 loop is CASSPTGTGLPQPQHF. The CDR3 DNA sequence: TGTGCCAGCAGTCCAACCGGGACAGGGCTTCCTCAGCCCCAGCATTTT.

This clone has just one count. The V call is TRBV6-5, the J call TRBJ2-7, with 9 bases lining up with TRBD1. The V gene's germline CDR1 is MNHEY and CDR2 SVGAGI. Trimming cost V 2 bases and J 4 bases; bases outside gene matches: 0. The length of the CDR3 is 13 residues. Here the CDR3 DNA reads TGTGCCAGCAGTTACGGGACAGGGTACGAGCAGTACTTC. Residues: CASSYGTGYEQYF.

This clone was picked up a small number of times. The chain uses TRBV5-1 and TRBJ2-3, with 12 bases matching TRBD2. This CDR3 spans 16 amino acids. The germline gives CDR1 SGHRS, CDR2 YFSETQ. Losses at the gene ends were 3 bases for V and 5 bases for J; bases not matched to a gene: 7. CDR3 in amino acids: CASSSSGRASGDTQYF. CDR3 nucleotides: TGCGCCAGCAGCTCTAGCGGGAGGGCCTCGGGAGATACGCAGTATTTT.